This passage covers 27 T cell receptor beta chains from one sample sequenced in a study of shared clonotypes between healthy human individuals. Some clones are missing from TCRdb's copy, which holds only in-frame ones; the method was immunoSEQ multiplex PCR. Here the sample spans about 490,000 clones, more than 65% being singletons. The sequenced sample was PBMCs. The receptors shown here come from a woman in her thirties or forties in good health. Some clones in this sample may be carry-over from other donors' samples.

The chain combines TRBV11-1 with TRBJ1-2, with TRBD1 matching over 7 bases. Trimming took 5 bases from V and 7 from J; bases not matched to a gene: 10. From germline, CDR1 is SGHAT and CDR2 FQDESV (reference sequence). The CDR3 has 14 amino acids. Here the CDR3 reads CASSRQGTQGGYTF. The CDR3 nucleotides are TGTGCCAGCAGCAGACAGGGCACCCAGGGTGGCTACACCTTC. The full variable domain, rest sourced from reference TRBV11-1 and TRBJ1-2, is EAEVAQSPRYKITEKSQAVAFWCDPISGHATLYWYRQILGQGPELLVQFQDESVVDDSQLPKDRFSAERLKGVDSTLKIQPAELGDSAMYLCASSRQGTQGGYTFGSGTRLTVV.

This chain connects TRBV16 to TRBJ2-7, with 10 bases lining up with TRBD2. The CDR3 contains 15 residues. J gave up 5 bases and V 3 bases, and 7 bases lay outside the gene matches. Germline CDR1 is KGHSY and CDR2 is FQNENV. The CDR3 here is CASSQQAGGPDEQYF. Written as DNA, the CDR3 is TGTGCCAGCAGCCAGCAAGCGGGAGGGCCAGACGAGCAGTACTTC.

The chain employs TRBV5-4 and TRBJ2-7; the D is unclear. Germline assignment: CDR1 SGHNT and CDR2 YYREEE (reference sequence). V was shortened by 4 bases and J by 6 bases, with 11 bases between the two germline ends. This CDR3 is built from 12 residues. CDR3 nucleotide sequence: TGTGCCAGCAGCACTTACCCAGGCGAGCAGTACTTC. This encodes CASSTYPGEQYF.

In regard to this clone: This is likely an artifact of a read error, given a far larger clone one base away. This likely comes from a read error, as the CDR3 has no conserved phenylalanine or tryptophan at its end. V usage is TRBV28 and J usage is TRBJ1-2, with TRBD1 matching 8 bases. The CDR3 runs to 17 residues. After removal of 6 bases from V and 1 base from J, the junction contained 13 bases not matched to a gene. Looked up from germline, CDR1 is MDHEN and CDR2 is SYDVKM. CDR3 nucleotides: TGTGCCAGCAGGCACTTAAGGGACAGGTCTTTTAACTATGGCTACACCCTC. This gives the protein CASRHLRDRSFNYGYTL.

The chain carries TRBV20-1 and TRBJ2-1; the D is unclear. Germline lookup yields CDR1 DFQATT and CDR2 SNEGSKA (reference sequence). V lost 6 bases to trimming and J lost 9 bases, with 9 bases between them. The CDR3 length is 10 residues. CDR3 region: CSAPDGEQFF. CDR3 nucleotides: TGCAGTGCACCCGACGGTGAGCAGTTCTTC.

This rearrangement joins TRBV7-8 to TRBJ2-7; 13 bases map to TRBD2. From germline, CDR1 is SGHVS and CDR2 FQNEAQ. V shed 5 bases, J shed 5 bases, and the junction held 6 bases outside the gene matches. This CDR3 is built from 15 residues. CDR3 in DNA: TGTGCCAGCAGCCCGCTAGGACTAGCGGGAGACGAGCAGTACTTC. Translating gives CASSPLGLAGDEQYF. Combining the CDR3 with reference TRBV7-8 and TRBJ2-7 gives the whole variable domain GAGVSQSPRYKVAKRGQDVALRCDPISGHVSLFWYQQALGQGPEFLTYFQNEAQLDKSGLPSDRFFAERPEGSVSTLKIQRTQQEDSAVYLCASSPLGLAGDEQYFGPGTRLTVT.

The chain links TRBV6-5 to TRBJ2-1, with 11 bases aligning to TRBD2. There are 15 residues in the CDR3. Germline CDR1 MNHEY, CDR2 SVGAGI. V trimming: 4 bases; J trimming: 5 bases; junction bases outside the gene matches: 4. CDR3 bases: TGTGCCAGCAGTTCGACTAGCGGGGCTCACAATGAGCAGTTCTTC. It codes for CASSSTSGAHNEQFF.

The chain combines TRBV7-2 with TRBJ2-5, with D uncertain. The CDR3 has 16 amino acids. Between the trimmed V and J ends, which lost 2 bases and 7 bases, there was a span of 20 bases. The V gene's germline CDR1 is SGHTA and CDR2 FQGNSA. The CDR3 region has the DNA TGTGCCAGCAGCTTATCCCGGCCCCCCCCCAGAGGGACCCAGTACTTC. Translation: CASSLSRPPPRGTQYF.

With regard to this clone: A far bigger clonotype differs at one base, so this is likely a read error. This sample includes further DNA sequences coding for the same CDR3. CDR3 in amino acids: CSVAGTSGSYEQFF. The CDR3 bases are TGCAGCGTTGCCGGGACTAGCGGTAGTTATGAGCAGTTCTTC. V gene TRBV29-1 combines with J gene TRBJ2-1, with 11 positions matching TRBD2. The CDR3 is made up of 14 amino acids. The V segment lost 4 bases and the J segment 8 bases; nucleotides outside the gene matches: 7. Germline CDR1 reads SQVTM; CDR2 reads ANQGSEA.

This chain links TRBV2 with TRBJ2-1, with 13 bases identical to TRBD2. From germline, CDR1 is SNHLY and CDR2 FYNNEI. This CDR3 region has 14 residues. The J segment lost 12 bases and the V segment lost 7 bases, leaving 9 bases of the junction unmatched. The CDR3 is CASTGTSGNPAQFF. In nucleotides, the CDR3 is TGTGCCAGCACGGGGACTAGCGGGAATCCCGCGCAGTTCTTC.

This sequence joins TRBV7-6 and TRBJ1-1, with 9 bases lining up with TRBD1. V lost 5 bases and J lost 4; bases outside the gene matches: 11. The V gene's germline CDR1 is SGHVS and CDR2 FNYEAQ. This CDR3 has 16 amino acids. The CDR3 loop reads CASSHREVGQGTEAFF. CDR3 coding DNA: TGTGCCAGCAGCCACAGAGAGGTGGGACAGGGCACTGAAGCTTTCTTT. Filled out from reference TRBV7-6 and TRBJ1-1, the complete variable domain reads GAGVSQSPRYKVTKRGQDVALRCDPISGHVSLYWYRQALGQGPEFLTYFNYEAQQDKSGLPNDRFSAERPEGSISTLTIQRTEQRDSAMYRCASSHREVGQGTEAFFGQGTRLTVV.

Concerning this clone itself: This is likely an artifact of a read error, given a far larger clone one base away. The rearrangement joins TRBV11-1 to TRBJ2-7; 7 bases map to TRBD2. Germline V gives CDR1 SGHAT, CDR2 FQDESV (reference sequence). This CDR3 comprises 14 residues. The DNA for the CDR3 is TGTGCCAGCAGCTTAGAAGCGGGACCTGGCGAGCAGCACTTC. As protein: CASSLEAGPGEQHF.

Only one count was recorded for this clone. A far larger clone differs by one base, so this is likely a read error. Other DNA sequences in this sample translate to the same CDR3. The CDR3 loop reads CASSFFQGYGYTF. The CDR3 DNA follows: TGTGCCAGCAGCTTCTTCCAGGGATATGGCTACACCTTC. This rearrangement joins TRBV7-9 to TRBJ1-2; weak D call: TRBD1 (5 bases). V was cut by 3 bases and J by 5 bases, with 10 bases left in between. CDR1 is SEHNR, CDR2 FQNEAQ, per germline (reference sequence). The CDR3 length is 13 residues.

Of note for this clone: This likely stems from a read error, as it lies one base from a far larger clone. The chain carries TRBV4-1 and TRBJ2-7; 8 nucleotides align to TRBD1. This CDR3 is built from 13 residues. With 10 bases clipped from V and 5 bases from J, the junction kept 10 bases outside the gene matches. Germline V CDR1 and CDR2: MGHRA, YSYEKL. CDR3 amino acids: CAIRRTGKDEQYF. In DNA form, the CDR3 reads TGCGCCATCAGACGGACAGGGAAAGACGAGCAGTACTTC.

CDR3 nucleotide sequence: TGTGCCTGGACTGTAGGATGGGGGGCGGCCGGGGAGCTGTTTTTT. It translates to CAWTVGWGAAGELFF. J is TRBJ2-2 and V is TRBV30; D could derive from TRBD1 or TRBD2 (6 bases each). This CDR3 contains 15 residues. The V gene's germline CDR1 is GTSNPN and CDR2 SVGIG (reference sequence). V dropped 4 bases and J dropped 6 bases, with 18 bases sitting between them.

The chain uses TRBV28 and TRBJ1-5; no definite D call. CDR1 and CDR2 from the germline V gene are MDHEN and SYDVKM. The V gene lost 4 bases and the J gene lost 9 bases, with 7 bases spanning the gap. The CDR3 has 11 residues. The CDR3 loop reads CASSSQWPQHF. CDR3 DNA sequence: TGTGCCAGCAGTTCGCAGTGGCCCCAGCATTTT.

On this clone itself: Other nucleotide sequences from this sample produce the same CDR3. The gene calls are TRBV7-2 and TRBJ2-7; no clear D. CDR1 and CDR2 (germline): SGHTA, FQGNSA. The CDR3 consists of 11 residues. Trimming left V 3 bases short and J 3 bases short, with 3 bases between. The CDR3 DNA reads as TGTGCCAGCAGCTTGAACTACGAGCAGTACTTC. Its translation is CASSLNYEQYF. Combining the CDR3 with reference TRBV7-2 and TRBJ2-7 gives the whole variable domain GAGVSQSPSNKVTEKGKDVELRCDPISGHTALYWYRQSLGQGLEFLIYFQGNSAPDKSGLPSDRFSAERTGGSVSTLTIQRTQQEDSAVYLCASSLNYEQYFGPGTRLTVT.

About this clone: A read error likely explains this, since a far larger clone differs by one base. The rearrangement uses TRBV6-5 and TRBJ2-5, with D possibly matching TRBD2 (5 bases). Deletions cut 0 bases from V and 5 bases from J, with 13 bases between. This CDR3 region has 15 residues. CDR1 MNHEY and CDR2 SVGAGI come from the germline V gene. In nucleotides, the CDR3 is TGTGCCAGCAGTTACTCTTCAGACCGCGGGGAGACCCAGTACTTC. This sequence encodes CASSYSSDRGETQYF.

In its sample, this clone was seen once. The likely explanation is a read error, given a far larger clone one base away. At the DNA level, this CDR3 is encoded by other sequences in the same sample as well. Written as DNA, the CDR3 is TGTGCTAGCAGCCAAGGGGACGGTCAGCCCCAGCATTTT. Translated: CASSQGDGQPQHF. The gene calls are TRBV4-2 and TRBJ1-5; possibly TRBD1 for D (5 bases). CDR1 is LGHNA, CDR2 YNFKEQ, per germline. CDR3 length: 13 amino acids.

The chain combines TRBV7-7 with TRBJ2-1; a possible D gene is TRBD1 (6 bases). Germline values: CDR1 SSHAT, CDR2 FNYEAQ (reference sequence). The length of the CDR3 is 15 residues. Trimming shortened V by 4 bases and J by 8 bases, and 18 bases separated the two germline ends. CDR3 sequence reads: CASSSGSGAGDEQFF. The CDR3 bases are TGTGCCAGCAGCTCAGGTTCAGGGGCGGGCGATGAGCAGTTCTTC. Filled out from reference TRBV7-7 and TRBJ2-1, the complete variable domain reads GAGVSQSPRYKVTKRGQDVTLRCDPISSHATLYWYQQALGQGPEFLTYFNYEAQPDKSGLPSDRFSAERPEGSISTLTIQRTEQRDSAMYRCASSSGSGAGDEQFFGPGTRLTVL.

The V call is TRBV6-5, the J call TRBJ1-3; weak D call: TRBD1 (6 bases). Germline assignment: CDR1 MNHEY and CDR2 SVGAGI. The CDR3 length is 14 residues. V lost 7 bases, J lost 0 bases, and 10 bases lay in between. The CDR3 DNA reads TGTGCCAGCAAACAGGGCCTCTCTGGAAACACCATATATTTT. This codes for CASKQGLSGNTIYF.

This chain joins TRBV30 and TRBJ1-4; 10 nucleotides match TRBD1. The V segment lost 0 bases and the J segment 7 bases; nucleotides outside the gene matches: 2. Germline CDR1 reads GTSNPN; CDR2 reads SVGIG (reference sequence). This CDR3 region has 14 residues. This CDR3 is CAWSVWDRGEKLFF. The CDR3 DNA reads TGTGCCTGGAGTGTCTGGGACAGGGGTGAAAAACTGTTTTTT. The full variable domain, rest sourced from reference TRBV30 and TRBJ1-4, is SQTIHQWPATLVQPVGSPLSLECTVEGTSNPNLYWYRQAAGRGLQLLFYSVGIGQISSEVPQNLSASRPQDRQFILSSKKLLLSDSGFYLCAWSVWDRGEKLFFGSGTQLSVL.

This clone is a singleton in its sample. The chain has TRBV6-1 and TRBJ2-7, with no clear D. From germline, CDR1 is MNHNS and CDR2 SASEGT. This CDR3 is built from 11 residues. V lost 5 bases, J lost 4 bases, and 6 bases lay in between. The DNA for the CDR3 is TGTGCCAGCAGTTACGTGTACGAGCAGTACTTC. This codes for CASSYVYEQYF.

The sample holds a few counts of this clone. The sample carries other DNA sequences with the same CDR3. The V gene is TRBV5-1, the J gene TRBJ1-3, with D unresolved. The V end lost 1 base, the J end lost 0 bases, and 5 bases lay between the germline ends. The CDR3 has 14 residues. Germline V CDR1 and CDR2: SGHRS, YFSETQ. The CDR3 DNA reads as TGCGCCAGCAGCTTGCAAGGCTCTGGAAACACCATATATTTT. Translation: CASSLQGSGNTIYF.

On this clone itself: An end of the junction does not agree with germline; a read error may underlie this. This CDR3 reads CAGSFSSYEQYF. In DNA, the CDR3 is TGTGCCGGCAGCTTTAGCAGCTACGAGCAGTACTTC. This chain joins TRBV5-4 and TRBJ2-7; D uncertain. CDR3 length: 12 amino acids. Germline V gene sequence: CDR1 SGHNT, CDR2 YYREEE (reference sequence).

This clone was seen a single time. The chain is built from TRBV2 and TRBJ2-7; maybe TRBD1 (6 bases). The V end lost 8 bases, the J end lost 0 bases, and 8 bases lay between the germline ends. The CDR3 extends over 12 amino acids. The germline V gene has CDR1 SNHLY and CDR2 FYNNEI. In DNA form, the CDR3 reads TGTGCCAGCGTAGGGGGCTCCTACGAGCAGTACTTC. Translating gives CASVGGSYEQYF.

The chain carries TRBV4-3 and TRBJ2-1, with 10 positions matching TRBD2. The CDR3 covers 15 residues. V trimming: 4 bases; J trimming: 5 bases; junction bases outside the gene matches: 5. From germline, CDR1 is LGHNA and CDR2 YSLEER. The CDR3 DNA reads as TGCGCCAGCAGCCCAGGACTAGCGGCACACAATGAGCAGTTCTTC. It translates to CASSPGLAAHNEQFF.